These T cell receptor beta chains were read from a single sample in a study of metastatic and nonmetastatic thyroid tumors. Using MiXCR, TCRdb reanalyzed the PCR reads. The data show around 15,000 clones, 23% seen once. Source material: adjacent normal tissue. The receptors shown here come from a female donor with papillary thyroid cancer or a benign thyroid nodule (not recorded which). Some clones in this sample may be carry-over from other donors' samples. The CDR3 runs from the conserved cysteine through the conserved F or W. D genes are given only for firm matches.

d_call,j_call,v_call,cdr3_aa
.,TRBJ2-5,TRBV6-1,CASSDGPGQYF
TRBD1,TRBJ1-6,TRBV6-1,CASRLPMDRVNSPLHF
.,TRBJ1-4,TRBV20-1,CSARPPGQTEKLFF
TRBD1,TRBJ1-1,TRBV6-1,CASSRQGSTEAFF
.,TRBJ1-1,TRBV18,CASSLGPNTEAFF
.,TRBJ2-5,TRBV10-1,CASTPPPPGIWTQYF
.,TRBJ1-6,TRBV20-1,CIARNRGSNSPLHF
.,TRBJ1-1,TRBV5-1,CAGSSVNTEAFF
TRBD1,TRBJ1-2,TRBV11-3,CASSFSTGAAYGYTF
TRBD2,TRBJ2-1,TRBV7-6,CASSALAGGPDNEQFF
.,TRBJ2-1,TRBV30,CAWSPPYNEQFF
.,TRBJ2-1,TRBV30,CAWSVAGYEQFF
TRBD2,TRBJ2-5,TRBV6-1,CASTRGWETQYF
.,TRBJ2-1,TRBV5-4,CASSQGLTPYNEQFF